The source of this TCR beta chain is a study of cytomegalovirus exposure and HLA in healthy donors. In germline, CDR1 is SGHRS, CDR2 YFSETQ. The CDR3 has 14 residues. Trimming shortened V by 2 bases and J by 1 base, and 9 bases separated the two germline ends. This clone was picked up a small number of times. Its specificity is not known. Vbeta (60) and Jbeta (13) primers were used in the PCR. Repertoires were generated with immunoSEQ multiplex PCR, while TCRdb's copy carries only in-frame clones and drops some. The table lists over 100,000 clones, approximately 87% of them singletons, with 4% to 6.5% in the top ten. Study-wide findings and caveats: Per published accounts, TCR beta sequences correctly predicted the HLA-A and HLA-B alleles of most subjects.

The receptor's source is a woman between 25 and 40 years old in good health and CMV-seronegative. The chain combines TRBV5-1 with TRBJ1-1, with a possible D match to TRBD1 (5 bases). Sequencing was done on a sample of PBMCs. CDR3 region: CASSLHGQNTEAFF. The CDR3 DNA reads TGCGCCAGCAGCTTACACGGACAGAACACTGAAGCTTTCTTT.